This passage covers 4 T cell receptor beta chains from one sample sequenced in a study of early T cells in non-severe SARS-CoV-2 infection. MiXCR was run by TCRdb on the 5' RACE reads, yielding one entry per CDR3 protein. Of 50,000 or so distinct CDR3 sequences listed, about 8.2% are singletons. The sequenced sample consisted of whole blood. Every receptor here comes from an adult who was a healthcare worker with PCR-confirmed SARS-CoV-2 infection or an uninfected control (not recorded which).

The V gene is TRBV7-3, the J gene TRBJ1-1; D is unclear. This CDR3 has 13 residues. Per germline, CDR1 SGHTA and CDR2 FQGTGA. V lost 6 bases and J 4 bases, leaving 12 bases between the germline ends. CDR3 DNA sequence: TGTGCCAGCAGTGCCACGGGGATCACTGAAGCTTTCTTT. This codes for CASSATGITEAFF.

This clonotype has more than one count but fewer than ten. The gene calls are TRBV24-1 and TRBJ2-2; 7 bases line up with TRBD2. Per the germline V gene, CDR1 is KGHDR and CDR2 is SFDVKD. The CDR3 is 14 amino acids. Unmatched junction bases numbered 6, after V lost 9 bases and J lost 3 bases. CDR3 sequence: CATALGGDTGELFF. CDR3 in DNA: TGTGCCACCGCCCTGGGAGGGGACACCGGGGAGCTGTTTTTT.

The genes are TRBV29-1 and TRBJ2-1, with D hard to call. CDR3 length: 12 residues. V was clipped by 5 bases and J by 4 bases, with 9 bases between them. Germline V CDR1 and CDR2: SQVTM, ANQGSEA. The CDR3 protein is CSVTGVYNEQFF. The DNA of the CDR3 is TGCAGCGTTACTGGGGTATACAATGAGCAGTTCTTC.

This sequence joins TRBV19 and TRBJ1-2; tentative D call: TRBD1 (5 bases). The V end lost 9 bases, the J end lost 8 bases, and 19 bases lay between the germline ends. CDR3 length equals 13 residues. Germline loops: CDR1 LNHDA, CDR2 SQIVND (reference sequence). The CDR3 loop reads CASSSARGLGYTF. The CDR3 DNA follows: TGTGCCAGCTCTTCGGCAAGGGGACTCGGCTACACCTTC.